Presented here are 6 T cell receptor beta chains from one specimen sequenced in a study of blood T cell repertoires in COVID-19. Sequencing used immunoSEQ multiplex PCR; TCRdb keeps in-frame clones, though not all of them. This sample has about 110,000 clones; around 89% occur once, and the top ten carry less than 40%. What was sequenced was peripheral blood. The receptor source for this set is a woman at least 80 years old with acute or convalescent COVID-19.

The V and J genes are TRBV10-3 and TRBJ2-7; TRBD1 matches 8 bases. V dropped 4 bases and J dropped 4; count of bases not matched to a gene: 9. The CDR3 contains 15 residues. Germline CDR1 and CDR2: ENHRY and SYGVKD. CDR3 nucleotide sequence: TGTGCCATCAGTGGCCGGACAGGGAAGATATACGAGCAGTACTTC. It encodes CAISGRTGKIYEQYF.

The V and J genes are TRBV7-2 and TRBJ2-5; maybe TRBD2 (5 bases). CDR3 length: 12 amino acids. Looked up from germline, CDR1 is SGHTA and CDR2 is FQGNSA. Trimming took 5 bases from V and 8 from J, leaving 12 bases between them. The CDR3 DNA reads TGTGCCAGCAGCCCCGGGCCGGGAACCCAGTACTTC. Translation gives CASSPGPGTQYF.

The chain carries TRBV4-2 and TRBJ2-1; 7 bases map to TRBD1. In germline, CDR1 is LGHNA, CDR2 YNFKEQ. The CDR3 loop spans 17 amino acids. Trimming removed 0 bases from V and 1 base from J; junction bases left unmatched: 6. In DNA form, the CDR3 reads TGTGCCAGCAGCCAAGAAGGTGGCAGGGGGTCCTACAATGAGCAGTTCTTC. Its translation: CASSQEGGRGSYNEQFF.

The gene calls are TRBV9 and TRBJ1-6; D is ambiguous. The V and J ends lost 3 bases and 10 bases respectively, with 17 bases between them. The CDR3 totals 15 residues. Germline values: CDR1 SGDLS, CDR2 YYNGEE. CDR3 protein: CASSASVTSGSPLHF. The DNA for the CDR3 is TGTGCCAGCAGCGCCTCCGTGACGTCGGGGTCACCCCTCCACTTT. The whole variable domain, filled in from reference TRBV9 and TRBJ1-6, reads DSGVTQTPKHLITATGQRVTLRCSPRSGDLSVYWYQQSLDQGLQFLIQYYNGEERAKGNILERFSAQQFPDLHSELNLSSLELGDSALYFCASSASVTSGSPLHFGNGTRLTVT.

This clone was seen a single time. V gene TRBV6-5 combines with J gene TRBJ2-1; no clear D gene. CDR1 and CDR2 from the germline V gene are MNHEY and SVGAGI. This CDR3 is 15 amino acids long. V lost 5 bases to trimming and J lost 1 base, with 12 bases between them. The CDR3 here is CASSRPGNSYNEQFF. CDR3 nucleotides: TGTGCCAGCAGTCGACCAGGAAATTCCTACAATGAGCAGTTCTTC.

Only a few counts were recorded for this clone. The J gene is TRBJ1-5, the V gene TRBV7-9; D not certain. The germline V and J ends were trimmed by 5 bases and 6 bases, with 11 bases remaining between them. CDR3 length equals 13 residues. Germline V CDR1 and CDR2: SEHNR, FQNEAQ (reference sequence). The CDR3 DNA follows: TGTGCCAGCAGCCGAGGTTATTTTCAGCCCCAGCATTTT. Amino acid sequence: CASSRGYFQPQHF. Drawing the rest from reference TRBV7-9 and TRBJ1-5, the complete variable domain is DTGVSQNPRHKITKRGQNVTFRCDPISEHNRLYWYRQTLGQGPEFLTYFQNEAQLEKSRLLSDRFSAERPKGSFSTLEIQRTEQGDSAMYLCASSRGYFQPQHFGDGTRLSIL.